This TCR beta chain was retrieved from a study of PD-L1 blockade in urothelial cancer. On the study more broadly: Patients' atezolizumab regimen, 1,200 mg intravenously every 3 weeks, began in about 2014. Most patients, about nine tenths of the roughly 30, were males with bladder-origin cancer. Analyses used blood from 3 weeks (second dose) and 6 weeks after treatment start. T cells were recovered from blood samples at a median of roughly 130,000.

Some clones are missing from TCRdb's copy, which holds only in-frame ones; the method was immunoSEQ multiplex PCR. Of about 51,000 clones in the sample, approximately 90% are singletons; the top ten hold 2.4%. The CDR3 sequence is 15 residues long. The germline V gene encodes CDR1 SGHTA and CDR2 FQGTGA. Worth noting for this clone: A junction boundary mismatches the germline segment, possibly from a read error.

Time point given: peripheral blood 6 weeks after treatment start. The sequence was obtained from a man in his 60s with urothelial cancer. This chain connects TRBV7-3 to TRBJ2-2; D is perhaps TRBD2 (7 bases). Sequencing was performed on PBMCs, taken around atezolizumab (anti-PD-L1) treatment. The CDR3 coding sequence is TGTGCCAGCAGCCTGGGGGGGGCGAACTCCGGGGAGCTGTTTTTT. This encodes CASSLGGANSGELFF.